The clone carrying this T cell receptor (beta chain) was picked up a small number of times. The CDR3 contains 14 residues. The V and J ends lost 6 bases and 6 bases respectively, with 15 bases between them. Per germline, CDR1 MDHEN and CDR2 SYDVKM. This sample is part of a study of blood T cells in healthy people across ages. Next came a second PCR, run for about 6 to 11 cycles, which used a sample-barcoded 5' primer along with a J-beta primer mix. Each CDR3 protein is one row after TCRdb ran MiXCR on the 5' RACE reads. The repertoire has around 1,000,000 distinct CDR3 sequences, around 25% of them found once; the top ten carry around 0.7%. These same data were also listed under a study on T cells of mothers and their children. That publication notes: Each donor was one of three healthy Caucasian mothers or one of their six children.

The genes are TRBV28 and TRBJ1-5; TRBD1 might be the D (5 bases). This clonotype was obtained from a girl aged 2-15 years in good health. Material for sequencing was blood. The CDR3 sequence is CASRGGVDFQPQHF. In DNA, the CDR3 is TGTGCCAGCAGGGGAGGGGTTGATTTTCAGCCCCAGCATTTT.